Each of the 4 T cell receptor beta chains below was sequenced from the same sample in a study of beta chain features in type 1 diabetes. Whole-study findings and limits: There was a moderate but significant shortening of TCRB CDR3s in all four CD4+ subsets of Type 1 diabetes patients.

The study reverse transcribed the entire isolated RNA, so it sequenced expressed TCRB transcripts. Repertoires were generated with immunoSEQ multiplex PCR, while TCRdb's copy carries only in-frame clones and drops some. The sample has 500,000 to 800,000 clones, around 12% seen once; the top ten hold roughly 0.12%. These receptors are not linked to any known antigen. The specimen was naive CD4+ T cells from blood. The receptors stem from a man aged 25 to 40 with type 1 diabetes.

This clone was observed a handful of times. Different DNA sequences within this sample yield the same CDR3. The rearrangement uses TRBV7-2 and TRBJ2-5; D is unresolved. V was shortened by 0 bases and J by 2 bases, with 1 base between the two germline ends. The CDR3 contains 12 residues. The germline CDR1 and CDR2 sequences are SGHTA and FQGNSA. CDR3 loop: CASSLAQETQYF. CDR3 DNA: TGTGCCAGCAGCTTAGCACAAGAGACCCAGTACTTC.

This clone was observed a few times. J is TRBJ1-5 and V is TRBV7-2; D call uncertain. V lost 1 base to trimming and J lost 6 bases, with 16 bases between them. The CDR3 is made up of 16 amino acids. CDR1 is SGHTA and CDR2 is FQGNSA in the germline V gene. CDR3 amino acids: CASSLDGGAGPQPQHF. The CDR3, as DNA: TGTGCCAGCAGCTTAGATGGAGGAGCGGGTCCTCAGCCCCAGCATTTT.

In this sample, this clone turned up a few times. This rearrangement joins TRBV27 to TRBJ1-5; D is unresolved. Germline values: CDR1 MNHEY, CDR2 SMNVEV (reference sequence). Trimming removed 6 bases from V and 4 bases from J, with 10 bases in between. The CDR3 covers 13 residues. CDR3 nucleotide sequence: TGTGCCAGCAGATCGACGGTTAATCAGCCCCAGCATTTT. This encodes CASRSTVNQPQHF.

The chain employs TRBV19 and TRBJ1-1; a possible D gene is TRBD1 (5 bases). V was shortened by 4 bases and J by 3 bases, with 12 bases between the two germline ends. CDR1 and CDR2 (germline): LNHDA, SQIVND (reference sequence). The CDR3 runs to 14 residues. CDR3 nucleotides: TGTGCCAGTAGTACCCGGGGGGGATACACTGAAGCTTTCTTT. It yields the protein CASSTRGGYTEAFF.